This TCR beta chain was obtained from a study of cytomegalovirus exposure and HLA in healthy donors. Study-wide findings and caveats: The authors listed 150 or so TCR beta chains as cytomegalovirus-associated. Through in vitro validation, a few CMV-associated chains were shown to be specific for CMV antigens. For cytomegalovirus status, the classifier reportedly gave diagnoses with high specificity and sensitivity.

Trimming stripped 4 bases from V and 1 base from J, with 14 bases between. Germline loops: CDR1 SGHTA, CDR2 FQGNSA. The CDR3 consists of 15 residues. Here immunoSEQ multiplex PCR was the method, and the copy in TCRdb shows in-frame clones only, minus some. The table lists fewer than 120,000 clones, approximately 89% of them singletons. The validation cohort, a group of more than 95 subjects, included the donors and was separate from the approximately 650-subject first cohort. On this clone: Its antigen is still unknown.

The J gene is TRBJ2-7, the V gene TRBV7-2, with no clear D. The sequencing input was PBMCs. The receptor was isolated from a woman in her late teens or twenties in good health and CMV-seronegative. CDR3 sequence: CASSSEESMSYEQYF. Written as DNA, the CDR3 is TGTGCCAGCAGCTCCGAGGAGTCGATGTCCTACGAGCAGTACTTC.